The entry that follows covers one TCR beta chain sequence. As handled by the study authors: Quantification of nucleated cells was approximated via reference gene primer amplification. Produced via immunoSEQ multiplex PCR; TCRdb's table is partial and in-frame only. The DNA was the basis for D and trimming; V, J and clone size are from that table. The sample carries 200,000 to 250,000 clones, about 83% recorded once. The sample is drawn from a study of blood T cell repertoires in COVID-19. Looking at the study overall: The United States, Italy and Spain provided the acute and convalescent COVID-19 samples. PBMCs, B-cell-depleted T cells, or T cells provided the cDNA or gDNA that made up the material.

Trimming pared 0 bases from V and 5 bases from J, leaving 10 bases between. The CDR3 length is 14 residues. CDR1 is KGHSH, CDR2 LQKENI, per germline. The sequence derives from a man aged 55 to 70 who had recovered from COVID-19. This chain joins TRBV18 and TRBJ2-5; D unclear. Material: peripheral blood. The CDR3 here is CASSPPPGRETQYF. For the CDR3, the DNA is TGTGCCAGCTCACCACCGCCGGGTCGGGAGACCCAGTACTTC.